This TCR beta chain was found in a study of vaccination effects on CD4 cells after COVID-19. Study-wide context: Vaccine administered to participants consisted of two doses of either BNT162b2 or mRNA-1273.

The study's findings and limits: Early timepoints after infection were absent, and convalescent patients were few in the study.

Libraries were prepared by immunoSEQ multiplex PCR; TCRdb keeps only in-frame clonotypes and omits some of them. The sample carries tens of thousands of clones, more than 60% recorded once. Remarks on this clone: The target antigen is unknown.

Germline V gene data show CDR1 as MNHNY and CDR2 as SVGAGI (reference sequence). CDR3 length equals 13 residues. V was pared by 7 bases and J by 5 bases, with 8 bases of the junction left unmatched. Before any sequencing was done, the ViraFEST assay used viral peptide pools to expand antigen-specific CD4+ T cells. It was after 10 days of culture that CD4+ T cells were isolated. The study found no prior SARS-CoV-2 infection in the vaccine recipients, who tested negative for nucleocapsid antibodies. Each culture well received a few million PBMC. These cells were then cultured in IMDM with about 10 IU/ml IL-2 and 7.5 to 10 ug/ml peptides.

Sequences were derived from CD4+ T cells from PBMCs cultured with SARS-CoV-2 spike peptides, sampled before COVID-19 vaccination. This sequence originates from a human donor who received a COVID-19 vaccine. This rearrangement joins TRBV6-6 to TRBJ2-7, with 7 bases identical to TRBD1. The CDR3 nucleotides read TGTGCCAGCACCCCGACAGGGTTAGACGAGCAGTACTTC. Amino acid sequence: CASTPTGLDEQYF.